This T cell receptor beta chain was observed in a study of shared clonotypes between healthy human individuals. Assay: immunoSEQ multiplex PCR; the TCRdb copy retains only in-frame clones and omits some. The sample has roughly 2,300,000 clones, 85% to 95% seen once. Germline V gene sequence: CDR1 LNHNV, CDR2 YYDKDF (reference sequence). With 1 base clipped from V and 4 bases from J, the junction kept 10 bases outside the gene matches. This CDR3 has 17 amino acids. The clonotype comes from a man younger than 35 in good health. Some clones in this sample may be carry-over from other donors' samples. The J gene is TRBJ2-3, the V gene TRBV15; 8 nucleotides agree with TRBD2. Sequenced material: naive CD4+ T cells from PBMCs. The subset here: CD45RA+ positively selected. CDR3 bases: TGTGCCACCAGCAGAGCTTCGACTAGCGAGGGATCAGATACGCAGTATTTT. This translates into CATSRASTSEGSDTQYF.